A single sample gave rise to the 15 T cell receptor beta chains below, sequenced in a study of T cell responses to AZD1222 COVID-19 vaccine. The assay was immunoSEQ multiplex PCR, and TCRdb's table has in-frame clones only and misses some. The sample lists 98,000 or so clones, about 93% occurring once. The material sequenced was peripheral blood, taken on day 0 of AZD1222 vaccination. These receptors came from an adult in good health.

This clone was observed many times. V gene TRBV7-9 combines with J gene TRBJ1-1; tentative D call: TRBD1 (5 bases). Trimming pared 0 bases from V and 7 bases from J, leaving 12 bases between. The germline gives CDR1 SEHNR, CDR2 FQNEAQ (reference sequence). The CDR3 runs to 14 residues. The CDR3 sequence: CASSLAGAQYEAFF. As DNA, the CDR3 is TGTGCCAGCAGCTTAGCAGGGGCTCAGTATGAAGCTTTCTTT. The full variable domain, rest sourced from reference TRBV7-9 and TRBJ1-1, is DTGVSQNPRHKITKRGQNVTFRCDPISEHNRLYWYRQTLGQGPEFLTYFQNEAQLEKSRLLSDRFSAERPKGSFSTLEIQRTEQGDSAMYLCASSLAGAQYEAFFGQGTRLTVV.

The V call is TRBV6-5, the J call TRBJ2-1, with 8 bases that match TRBD1. Germline CDR1 MNHEY, CDR2 SVGAGI. The CDR3 covers 13 residues. After removal of 6 bases from V and 8 bases from J, the junction contained 6 bases not matched to a gene. The CDR3 DNA is TGTGCCAGCAGCACTGACAGGGGTTATGAGCAGTTCTTC. Protein: CASSTDRGYEQFF.

The chain joins TRBV7-2 to TRBJ2-2; 13 bases line up with TRBD2. This CDR3 is 17 amino acids long. The V gene end was trimmed by 4 bases and the J gene end by 1 base; junction bases not matched to a gene: 3. Per germline, CDR1 SGHTA and CDR2 FQGNSA. CDR3 sequence (DNA): TGTGCCAGCAGCTCGGGACTAGCGGGACGGAACACCGGGGAGCTGTTTTTT. It codes for CASSSGLAGRNTGELFF.

This rearrangement joins TRBV15 to TRBJ2-7; tentative D call: TRBD1 (6 bases). The V gene's germline CDR1 is LNHNV and CDR2 YYDKDF (reference sequence). Deletions cut 5 bases from V and 9 bases from J, with 23 bases between. CDR3 length equals 15 residues. This chain's CDR3 is CATSPRAGAVFAQYF. The DNA for the CDR3 is TGTGCCACCAGCCCCCGGGCAGGGGCGGTTTTTGCGCAGTACTTC.

The chain has TRBV9 and TRBJ2-3; 8 bases line up with TRBD2. Trimming at V came to 4 bases and at J to 2 bases, leaving 15 bases not matched to a gene. From germline, CDR1 is SGDLS and CDR2 YYNGEE. CDR3 length equals 18 residues. The CDR3 protein is CASSPEGGSGAPTDTQYF. CDR3 DNA: TGTGCCAGCAGCCCAGAAGGTGGTAGCGGGGCACCCACAGATACGCAGTATTTT.

This clone has just one count. The chain links TRBV6-5 to TRBJ2-7, with D possibly TRBD2 on 5 matching bases. Trimming shortened V by 6 bases and J by 1 base, and 10 bases separated the two germline ends. The CDR3 is made up of 13 amino acids. In germline, CDR1 is MNHEY, CDR2 SVGAGI. The CDR3 sequence is CASRDFPSYEQYF. In nucleotides, the CDR3 is TGTGCCAGCAGGGACTTCCCGTCCTACGAGCAGTACTTC.

Remarks on this clone: A junction boundary mismatches the germline segment, possibly from a read error. The chain uses TRBV7-9 and TRBJ2-1; maybe TRBD1 (6 bases). Germline values: CDR1 SEHNR, CDR2 FQNEAQ (reference sequence). This CDR3 contains 14 residues. The CDR3: CASTLGGLDNEQFF. CDR3 coding DNA: TGTGCCAGCACCTTAGGGGGATTGGACAATGAGCAGTTCTTC.

The chain couples TRBV18 to TRBJ2-1; 12 bases map to TRBD2. V lost 3 bases and J lost 8; bases outside the gene matches: 5. Germline CDR1 KGHSH, CDR2 LQKENI. The CDR3 spans 15 residues. For the CDR3, the DNA is TGTGCCAGCTCACCGGAGACTAGCGGGAGTCATGAGCAGTTCTTC. Amino acid sequence: CASSPETSGSHEQFF.

V is TRBV7-9 and J is TRBJ1-2, with TRBD1 identical over 11 bases. This CDR3 comprises 15 residues. J gave up 6 bases and V 1 base, and 4 bases lay outside the gene matches. Germline values: CDR1 SEHNR, CDR2 FQNEAQ (reference sequence). CDR3 region: CASSLGTGGAHGYTF. In nucleotides, the CDR3 is TGTGCCAGCAGCTTAGGGACAGGGGGCGCGCATGGCTACACCTTC.

The gene calls are TRBV4-2 and TRBJ2-1; 8 bases fit TRBD2. Unmatched junction bases numbered 7, after V lost 3 bases and J lost 6 bases. Germline V gene lookup returns CDR1 LGHNA and CDR2 YNFKEQ. The CDR3 covers 15 residues. This CDR3 is CASSQDLGTSNEQFF. The CDR3 bases are TGTGCCAGCAGCCAGGATCTCGGGACTAGCAATGAGCAGTTCTTC.

The V call is TRBV6-5, the J call TRBJ2-5; D may be TRBD1 (5 bases). Germline lookup yields CDR1 MNHEY and CDR2 SVGAGI. The V end was cut by 6 bases, the J end by 2 bases, with 10 bases between. This CDR3 contains 13 residues. CDR3 loop: CASSSQEQETQYF. In DNA form, the CDR3 reads TGTGCCAGCAGCTCACAGGAACAAGAGACCCAGTACTTC.

The chain couples TRBV4-2 to TRBJ1-4; 10 bases are shared with TRBD1. The CDR3 loop spans 15 amino acids. V shed 4 bases, J shed 6 bases, and the junction held 5 bases outside the gene matches. Germline V gene lookup returns CDR1 LGHNA and CDR2 YNFKEQ. The CDR3 region has the DNA TGTGCCAGCAGCCTTACCGGGACAGGGGATGAAAAACTGTTTTTT. Translated, it gives CASSLTGTGDEKLFF.

This chain joins TRBV7-9 and TRBJ2-2; tentative D call: TRBD2 (5 bases). V shed 2 bases and J shed 6 bases, with 10 bases lying between them. The germline V gene encodes CDR1 SEHNR and CDR2 FQNEAQ (reference sequence). CDR3 length: 14 residues. The CDR3 nucleotides read TGTGCCAGCAGCTTATCGGTGGGAGCCGGGGAGCTGTTTTTT. Its protein is CASSLSVGAGELFF.

This clone was observed once. The chain has TRBV6-6 and TRBJ2-3, with unresolved D. V was cut by 6 bases and J by 1 base, with 14 bases left in between. The germline V gene encodes CDR1 MNHNY and CDR2 SVGAGI (reference sequence). The CDR3 spans 15 residues. CDR3 residues: CASRHEKAGTDTQYF. For the CDR3, the DNA is TGTGCCAGCAGGCACGAGAAGGCCGGCACAGATACGCAGTATTTT.

This chain connects TRBV7-3 to TRBJ2-3; D is unresolved. Germline lookup yields CDR1 SGHTA and CDR2 FQGTGA. V dropped 5 bases and J dropped 2 bases, with 8 bases sitting between them. This CDR3 is 13 amino acids long. The CDR3 coding sequence is TGTGCCAGCAGCGGCCGAGTCACAGATACGCAGTATTTT. Its translation is CASSGRVTDTQYF.